A selection of T cell receptor beta chains follows, all from one sample in a study of identifying expanded T cells in peripheral blood. Clones were sequenced by immunoSEQ multiplex PCR, and TCRdb holds only the in-frame ones, with some missing. This sample has about 58,000 clones; about nine tenths occur once, and the top ten carry 3% to 4.5%. Sequences were obtained from blood. These receptors were obtained from a person between 18 and 75 years old in good health. The CDR3 runs from the conserved cysteine through the conserved F or W. D genes are given only for firm matches.

V gene: TRBV11-1; J gene: TRBJ2-7; D gene: TRBD2; CDR3 protein: CASSLAFGGIGEQYF
V gene: TRBV4-1; J gene: TRBJ1-5; D gene: .; CDR3 protein: CASSRGSIDVGQPQHF
V gene: TRBV7-2; J gene: TRBJ2-1; D gene: TRBD2; CDR3 protein: CASSLAGYYNEQFF
V gene: TRBV19; J gene: TRBJ1-2; D gene: .; CDR3 protein: CASLATGTAYYGYTF
V gene: TRBV7-8; J gene: TRBJ2-3; D gene: .; CDR3 protein: CASSQPGHGTDTQYF
V gene: TRBV7-9; J gene: TRBJ2-6; D gene: TRBD1; CDR3 protein: CASSLLPGQGATGANVLTF
V gene: TRBV7-2; J gene: TRBJ2-7; D gene: .; CDR3 protein: CASIEGVEQYF
V gene: TRBV28; J gene: TRBJ2-7; D gene: TRBD2; CDR3 protein: CASSVGTIYEQYF
V gene: TRBV21-1; J gene: TRBJ1-2; D gene: .; CDR3 protein: CASIRGQPLNYGYTF
V gene: TRBV29-1; J gene: TRBJ1-1; D gene: .; CDR3 protein: CSVEPGMNTEAFF
V gene: TRBV30; J gene: TRBJ2-2; D gene: .; CDR3 protein: CAWSPPGELFF
V gene: TRBV5-6; J gene: TRBJ2-7; D gene: .; CDR3 protein: CASSLQSFQQYF
V gene: TRBV7-2; J gene: TRBJ2-3; D gene: TRBD2; CDR3 protein: CASSLVGGGIDTQYF
V gene: TRBV20-1; J gene: TRBJ2-7; D gene: .; CDR3 protein: CSASLSYEQYF
V gene: TRBV19; J gene: TRBJ1-5; D gene: .; CDR3 protein: CASSIAGAAGPQHF
V gene: TRBV12-5; J gene: TRBJ1-4; D gene: .; CDR3 protein: CASGSLGSNEKLFF
V gene: TRBV7-2; J gene: TRBJ2-1; D gene: TRBD2; CDR3 protein: CASSPSSGSSYNEQFF
V gene: TRBV6-5; J gene: TRBJ1-6; D gene: TRBD1; CDR3 protein: CASSQRTGERSPLHF
V gene: TRBV19; J gene: TRBJ2-1; D gene: .; CDR3 protein: CASILRDSNNEQFF
V gene: TRBV2; J gene: TRBJ1-6; D gene: .; CDR3 protein: CASTDVPLASPLHF
V gene: TRBV25-1; J gene: TRBJ2-7; D gene: .; CDR3 protein: CASSEYLYGASYEQYF
V gene: TRBV11-2; J gene: TRBJ2-1; D gene: TRBD1; CDR3 protein: CASSLRQGAMGYEQFF
V gene: TRBV5-4; J gene: TRBJ2-7; D gene: .; CDR3 protein: CASRPRGSSAYEQYF
V gene: TRBV7-8; J gene: TRBJ2-5; D gene: .; CDR3 protein: CASSYLGGRPRETQYF
V gene: TRBV10-1; J gene: TRBJ1-1; D gene: .; CDR3 protein: CASSESTATGRVEAFF
V gene: TRBV5-4; J gene: TRBJ2-3; D gene: .; CDR3 protein: CASRTDWSGDTQYF
V gene: TRBV2; J gene: TRBJ2-5; D gene: TRBD1; CDR3 protein: CASSPDRGGETQYF
V gene: TRBV27; J gene: TRBJ1-4; D gene: .; CDR3 protein: CASSLRGYEKLFF
V gene: TRBV6-1; J gene: TRBJ2-7; D gene: TRBD1; CDR3 protein: CASSVGQGAEEQYF
V gene: TRBV10-3; J gene: TRBJ2-7; D gene: TRBD1; CDR3 protein: CAIRGTGFPYEQYF
V gene: TRBV15; J gene: TRBJ2-7; D gene: TRBD1; CDR3 protein: CATSRTGGAYEQYF
V gene: TRBV25-1; J gene: TRBJ2-2; D gene: .; CDR3 protein: CASSRSGENTGELFF
V gene: TRBV7-8; J gene: TRBJ2-4; D gene: .; CDR3 protein: CASSPEGTGAKNIQYF
V gene: TRBV19; J gene: TRBJ1-2; D gene: TRBD1; CDR3 protein: CASSIQGVYGYTF
V gene: TRBV6-6; J gene: TRBJ1-1; D gene: .; CDR3 protein: CASSYSRWDTEAFF
V gene: TRBV5-4; J gene: TRBJ1-4; D gene: .; CDR3 protein: CASSDGRNEKLFF
V gene: TRBV30; J gene: TRBJ1-2; D gene: TRBD1; CDR3 protein: CAWSTGTGQRYGYTF
V gene: TRBV27; J gene: TRBJ2-6; D gene: TRBD1; CDR3 protein: CASSPRTGGAGGANVLTF
V gene: TRBV15; J gene: TRBJ1-5; D gene: TRBD1; CDR3 protein: CATSSVQGSNQPQHF
V gene: TRBV29-1; J gene: TRBJ1-2; D gene: .; CDR3 protein: CSVEVGVEYGYTF
V gene: TRBV29-1; J gene: TRBJ2-3; D gene: TRBD1; CDR3 protein: CSAQTGGDSDTQYF
V gene: TRBV28; J gene: TRBJ1-2; D gene: .; CDR3 protein: CASSLGGFAGYTF
V gene: TRBV4-3; J gene: TRBJ2-4; D gene: .; CDR3 protein: CASSPSEGAKNIQYF
V gene: TRBV10-3; J gene: TRBJ2-7; D gene: .; CDR3 protein: CAISAPQEQGTYEQYF
V gene: TRBV5-1; J gene: TRBJ1-4; D gene: TRBD1; CDR3 protein: CASSSDGQGGEKLFF
V gene: TRBV29-1; J gene: TRBJ1-2; D gene: TRBD1; CDR3 protein: CSVASTGTYGYTF
V gene: TRBV11-2; J gene: TRBJ2-7; D gene: .; CDR3 protein: CASSSYLQGSSSYEQYF
V gene: TRBV7-2; J gene: TRBJ2-7; D gene: .; CDR3 protein: CASSLVYGDTYEQYF
V gene: TRBV27; J gene: TRBJ2-2; D gene: .; CDR3 protein: CASFSGIGTGELFF
V gene: TRBV4-3; J gene: TRBJ1-1; D gene: .; CDR3 protein: CASSQEGPLMLGRTEAFF
V gene: TRBV29-1; J gene: TRBJ2-3; D gene: .; CDR3 protein: CSVDDGMGRGADTQYF
V gene: TRBV7-2; J gene: TRBJ1-4; D gene: .; CDR3 protein: CASSSRINEKLFF
V gene: TRBV5-1; J gene: TRBJ2-2; D gene: .; CDR3 protein: CASSTGGRSNTGELFF
V gene: TRBV4-3; J gene: TRBJ2-3; D gene: .; CDR3 protein: CASSQDLVDTQYF
V gene: TRBV18; J gene: TRBJ2-1; D gene: .; CDR3 protein: CASSLERRQFF
V gene: TRBV14; J gene: TRBJ1-4; D gene: .; CDR3 protein: CASSQPGRTNEKLFF
V gene: TRBV5-5; J gene: TRBJ2-7; D gene: .; CDR3 protein: CASSWEQGQSYEQYF